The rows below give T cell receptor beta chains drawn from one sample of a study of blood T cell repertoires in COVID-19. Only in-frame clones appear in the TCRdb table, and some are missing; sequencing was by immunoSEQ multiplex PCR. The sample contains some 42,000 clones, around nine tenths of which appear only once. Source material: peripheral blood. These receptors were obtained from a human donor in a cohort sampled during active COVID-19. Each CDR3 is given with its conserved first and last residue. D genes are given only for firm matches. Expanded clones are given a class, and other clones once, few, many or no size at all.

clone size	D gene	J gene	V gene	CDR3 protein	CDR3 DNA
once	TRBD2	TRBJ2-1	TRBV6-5	CATPGLAGTYNEQFF	TGTGCCACCCCCGGACTAGCGGGTACCTACAATGAGCAGTTCTTC
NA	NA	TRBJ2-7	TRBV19	CASSIGGTVPSEQYF	TGTGCCAGTAGTATAGGAGGGACTGTACCGTCCGAGCAGTACTTC
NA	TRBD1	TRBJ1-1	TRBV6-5	CASSADRGDTEAFF	TGTGCCAGCAGCGCCGACAGGGGGGACACTGAAGCTTTCTTT
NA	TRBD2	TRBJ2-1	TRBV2	CASSEISGGVSEQFF	TGTGCCAGCAGTGAAATTAGCGGGGGTGTTTCGGAGCAGTTCTTC
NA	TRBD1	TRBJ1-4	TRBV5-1	CASSSGQGAGEKLFF	TGCGCCAGCAGCTCGGGACAGGGGGCGGGTGAAAAACTGTTTTTT
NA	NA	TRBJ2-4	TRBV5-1	CASSTLPGAKNIQYF	TGCGCCAGCAGCACTCTCCCGGGAGCCAAAAACATTCAGTACTTC
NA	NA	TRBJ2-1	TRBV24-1	CATSGGSGPAAGYEQFF	TGTGCCACCAGTGGAGGCAGTGGGCCCGCGGCGGGCTATGAGCAGTTCTTC
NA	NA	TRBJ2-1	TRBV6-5	CASSKGGGAYNEQFF	TGTGCCAGCTCTAAAGGCGGTGGTGCCTACAATGAGCAGTTCTTC
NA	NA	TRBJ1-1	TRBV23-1	CASRVGHGDTEAFF	TGCGCCAGCAGGGTTGGTCACGGGGACACTGAAGCTTTCTTT
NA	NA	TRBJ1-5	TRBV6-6	CASSLGGAQPQHF	TGTGCCAGCAGTTTGGGGGGAGCTCAGCCCCAGCATTTT
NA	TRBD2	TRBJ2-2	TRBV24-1	CATSDPTSGGVPGELFF	TGTGCCACCAGTGATCCGACTAGCGGGGGGGTTCCCGGGGAGCTGTTTTTT
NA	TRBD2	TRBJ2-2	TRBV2	CASSEAGGLAAANTGELFF	TGTGCCAGCAGTGAAGCGGGGGGACTAGCGGCTGCGAACACCGGGGAGCTGTTTTTT
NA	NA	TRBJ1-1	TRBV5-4	CASSAGLGTTEAFF	TGTGCCAGCAGCGCGGGACTGGGGACCACTGAAGCTTTCTTT
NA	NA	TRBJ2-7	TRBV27	CASSLSSGPYYEQYF	TGTGCCAGCAGTTTATCTTCTGGGCCATACTACGAGCAGTACTTC
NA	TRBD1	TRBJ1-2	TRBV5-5	CASSYGTANQANYGYTF	TGTGCCAGCAGCTACGGGACAGCCAATCAAGCTAACTATGGCTACACCTTC
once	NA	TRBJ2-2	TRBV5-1	CASSLVLTGELFF	TGCGCCAGCAGCTTGGTCCTGACCGGGGAGCTGTTTTTT
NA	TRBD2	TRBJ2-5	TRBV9	CASSVGSGDQETQYF	TGTGCCAGCAGCGTAGGCAGCGGGGACCAAGAGACCCAGTACTTC
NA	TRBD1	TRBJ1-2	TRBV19	CASSSWDSANYGYTF	TGTGCCAGTAGTTCCTGGGACAGTGCTAACTATGGCTACACCTTC
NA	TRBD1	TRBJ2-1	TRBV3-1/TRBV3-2	CASSPTTGTGNEQFF	TGTGCCAGCAGCCCTACGACCGGGACAGGGAATGAGCAGTTCTTC
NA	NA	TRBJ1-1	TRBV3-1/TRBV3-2	CASSQTGNTEAFF	TGTGCCAGCAGCCAAACAGGGAACACTGAAGCTTTCTTT
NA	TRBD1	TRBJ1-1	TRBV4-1	CASSWFPGQSNTEAFF	TGCGCCAGCAGCTGGTTCCCGGGACAGTCGAACACTGAAGCTTTCTTT
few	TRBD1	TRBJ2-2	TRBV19	CASGQGVAGELFF	TGTGCCAGTGGACAGGGGGTGGCCGGGGAGCTGTTTTTT
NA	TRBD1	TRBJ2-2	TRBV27	CASSLERQGAGRGELFF	TGTGCCAGCAGTTTAGAGAGACAGGGGGCTGGCCGCGGGGAGCTGTTTTTT
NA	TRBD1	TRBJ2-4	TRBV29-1	CSAGTGPNIQYF	TGCAGCGCCGGGACAGGGCCAAACATTCAGTACTTC
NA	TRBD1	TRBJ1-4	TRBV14	CASSPSTGAALKKLFF	TGTGCCAGCAGCCCTTCGACAGGGGCCGCCTTAAAGAAACTGTTTTTT
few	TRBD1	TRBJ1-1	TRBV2	CASSRQGMNTEAFF	TGTGCCAGCAGCAGACAGGGAATGAACACTGAAGCTTTCTTT
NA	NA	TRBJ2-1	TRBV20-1	CSATRYNEQFF	TGCAGTGCTACACGGTACAATGAGCAGTTCTTC
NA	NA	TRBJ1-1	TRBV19	CASSPYLTGRNTEAFF	TGTGCCAGTAGTCCCTACCTCACAGGGAGGAACACTGAAGCTTTCTTT
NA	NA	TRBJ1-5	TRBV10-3	CAISESWSGDGQPQHF	TGTGCCATCAGTGAGTCTTGGTCAGGGGATGGTCAGCCCCAGCATTTT
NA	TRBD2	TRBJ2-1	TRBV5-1	CASSFGGTNYNEQFF	TGCGCCAGCAGCTTCGGGGGGACCAACTACAATGAGCAGTTCTTC
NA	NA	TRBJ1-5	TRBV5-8	CASSLEASGSGNQPQHF	TGTGCCAGCAGCTTGGAGGCGTCGGGGTCCGGCAATCAGCCCCAGCATTTT
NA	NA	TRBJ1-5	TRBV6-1	CASSEARQPNQPQHF	TGTGCCAGCAGTGAAGCGCGACAGCCCAATCAGCCCCAGCATTTT
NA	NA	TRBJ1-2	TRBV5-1	CASSFGRDYGYTF	TGCGCCAGCAGCTTTGGCAGGGACTATGGCTACACCTTC
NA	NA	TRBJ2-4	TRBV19	CASSYRTANIQYF	TGTGCCAGTAGCTACCGGACAGCGAACATTCAGTACTTC
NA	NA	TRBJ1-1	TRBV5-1	CASKAQDEAFF	TGCGCCAGCAAAGCTCAAGATGAAGCTTTCTTT
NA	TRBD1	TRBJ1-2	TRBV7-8	CASSLGGQGGGYTF	TGTGCCAGCAGCTTAGGTGGACAGGGAGGGGGCTACACCTTC
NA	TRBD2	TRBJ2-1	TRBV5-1	CASSLGLADGNNEQFF	TGCGCCAGCAGCTTGGGACTAGCGGACGGGAACAATGAGCAGTTCTTC
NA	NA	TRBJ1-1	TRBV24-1	CATSAEGREAFF	TGTGCCACCAGCGCGGAGGGGCGTGAAGCTTTCTTT
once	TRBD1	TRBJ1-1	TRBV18	CASSPTGFGTEAFF	TGTGCCAGCTCACCGACAGGGTTCGGAACTGAAGCTTTCTTT
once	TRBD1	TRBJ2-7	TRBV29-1	CSAQTDRAYEQYF	TGCAGCGCTCAGACGGACAGGGCCTACGAGCAGTACTTC
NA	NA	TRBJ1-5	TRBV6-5	CASSYGFGNQPQHF	TGTGCCAGCAGTTACGGGTTCGGGAATCAGCCCCAGCATTTT
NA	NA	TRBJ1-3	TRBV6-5	CASRTDESGNTIYF	TGTGCCAGCAGGACAGACGAATCTGGAAACACCATATATTTT
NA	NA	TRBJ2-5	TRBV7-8	CASAQTPAKEETQYF	TGTGCCAGCGCCCAGACTCCAGCGAAGGAAGAGACCCAGTACTTC
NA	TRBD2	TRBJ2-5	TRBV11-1	CASSYGTSGGEETQYF	TGTGCCAGCAGCTATGGGACTAGCGGGGGCGAAGAGACCCAGTACTTC
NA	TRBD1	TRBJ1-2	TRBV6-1	CASSEARGLGYGYTF	TGTGCCAGCAGTGAAGCCAGGGGGCTAGGCTATGGCTACACCTTC
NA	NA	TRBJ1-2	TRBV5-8	CASSLAGLVRGYTF	TGTGCCAGCAGCTTGGCCGGTCTCGTGAGGGGCTACACCTTC
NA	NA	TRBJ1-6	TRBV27	CASSGLASSYNSPLHF	TGTGCCAGCAGTGGACTGGCCAGCTCCTATAATTCACCCCTCCACTTT
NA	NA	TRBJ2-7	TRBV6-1	CASSERPERAYEQYF	TGTGCCAGCAGTGAACGCCCAGAGAGGGCCTACGAGCAGTACTTC
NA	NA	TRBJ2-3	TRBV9	CASSSPGADTQYF	TGTGCCAGCAGCTCCCCAGGGGCAGATACGCAGTATTTT
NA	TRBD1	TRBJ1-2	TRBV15	CATSGGTGGNYGYTF	TGTGCCACCAGCGGTGGGACAGGGGGGAACTATGGCTACACCTTC
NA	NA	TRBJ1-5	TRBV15	CATSRQGASNQPQHF	TGTGCCACCAGCAGACAAGGGGCCAGCAATCAGCCCCAGCATTTT
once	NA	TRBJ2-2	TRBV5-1	CASSLGPAGSANTGELFF	TGCGCCAGCAGCTTGGGACCTGCGGGGTCAGCGAACACCGGGGAGCTGTTTTTT
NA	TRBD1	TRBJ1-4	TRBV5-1	CATKTGQGLATNEKLFF	TGCGCCACCAAAACGGGACAGGGTCTTGCAACTAATGAAAAACTGTTTTTT